This entry features one TCR beta chain sequence. This clone was seen once. Its antigen is unknown. Base qualities were left out, and no much larger clone turns up one base away. This sample stems from a study of fetal regulatory T cell absence and autoimmunity (dated by TCRdb to the late 2010s). Concerning the study at large: Autoimmunity of the exocrine pancreas was seen in the IPEX patients even though clinical diabetes was absent.

TCRbeta CDR3 regions were amplified and barcoded by two-step multiplex PCR on the immunoSEQ human TCRbeta survey platform. Sequencing of the libraries was done on Illumina instruments, and IgH was sequenced in parallel from the same samples. As for how the authors treated the data: Raw reads were filtered against IMGT V, D, J definitions and were binned using a nearest-neighbor algorithm so that PCR and sequencing errors were removed. A clone was defined by an identical nucleotide sequence, and differential abundance between tissues was tested with a Fisher exact test for each clone at a pFDR threshold of p<0.01. A minimum inclusion filter of 10 in either sample excluded clones with frequencies too low for statistical inference. Pairwise clonal comparisons used the immunoSEQ Analyzer, and gene family usage was assessed with IMGT tools. In its TCRdb copy, this immuneACCESS table keeps in-frame sequences only and misses some clones. Where compared with another copy, unresolved V genes explain less than half of these, and the others have no known cause. The V and J calls and the clone size are those of that table, but D and trimming were determined from the DNA. The table for this sample lists about 43,000 clones; about 80% of them were counted only once. The biggest ten clones account for about 0.37% of the sample.

Summary of the overall study and its limitations: Cord blood and pancreas had broadly similar TRB gene family usage, which resembled published neonatal and adult repertoires. The TCR compartment showed significant oligoclonal enrichment in pancreas versus cord blood, with some top clones over 90-fold enriched. The oligoclonal enrichment was interpreted as support for antigen-driven autoimmunity occurring in the pancreas before birth in IPEX syndrome.

Genomic DNA, about 1.9-3.4 ug, was extracted from umbilical cord blood or frozen pancreas using the DNeasy Blood and Tissue Kit. For this chain, trimming is 6 bases at the V end and 0 bases at the J end, and the number of junction bases without a gene match is 4. Per the germline V gene (reference sequence), MNHEY is the CDR1 and SMNVEV is the CDR2. The CDR3 measures 14 amino acids from cysteine to phenylalanine. The read is trimmed to its CDR3 DNA, 42 bases read in frame from base 1. This chain joins TRBV27 to TRBJ1-1; the central 7 bases match TRBD1. The source of this sequence is a newborn boy with IPEX syndrome. Source material: cord blood. The DNA sequence is TGTGCCAGCAGGCCCGGGACAGTGAACACTGAAGCTTTCTTT. This translates into CASRPGTVNTEAFF.